This T cell receptor beta chain was sequenced for a study of tumor-infiltrating lymphocytes in localized non-small cell lung cancer. For the study at large: Each patient gave resected tumor and non-adjacent uninvolved lung tissue.

Germline V gives CDR1 SGHTA, CDR2 FQGNSA. The CDR3 runs to 12 residues. V dropped 6 bases and J dropped 4 bases, with 9 bases sitting between them. Regarding this clone: The antigen is undetermined.

The data were produced by immunoSEQ multiplex PCR, yet TCRdb's version contains in-frame clones alone and is incomplete. This repertoire shows roughly 24,000 clones, roughly two thirds found once; its top ten account for more than 5%. Study findings and constraints: No link was found between tumor T-cell fraction and recurrence-free survival. Technical variation could not be separated from intratumor heterogeneity here. No T-cell fraction difference was seen between IM1 and IM2 tumors.

This chain joins TRBV7-2 and TRBJ1-2, with unresolved D. The origin of this receptor is a human donor with non-small cell lung cancer. Sequencing used lung tumor tissue. The CDR3 nucleotides are TGTGCCAGCAGTAAGCAGTCCTATGGCTACACCTTC. Protein product: CASSKQSYGYTF.